Presented here are 9 T cell receptor beta chains from one specimen sequenced in a study of blood T cell repertoires in COVID-19. Sequencing was performed with immunoSEQ multiplex PCR; in TCRdb, only in-frame clones are kept and a portion is missing. The sample comprises some 83,000 clones, roughly 89% of which are singletons, and approximately 4.9% rests with the top ten. The source material was peripheral blood. These receptors originate from a woman older than 75 with active or convalescent COVID-19.

V is TRBV5-4 and J is TRBJ2-7, with 11 bases identical to TRBD2. This CDR3 is built from 15 residues. Unmatched junction bases numbered 1, after V lost 2 bases and J lost 0 bases. In germline, CDR1 is SGHNT, CDR2 YYREEE (reference sequence). The CDR3 coding sequence is TGTGCCAGCAGCTTTCTAGCGGGAGGCTCCTACGAGCAGTACTTC. It yields the protein CASSFLAGGSYEQYF.

The V call is TRBV7-9, the J call TRBJ1-4; TRBD1 matches at 9 bases. With 5 bases clipped from V and 8 bases from J, the junction kept 9 bases outside the gene matches. CDR3 size: 15 residues. Germline V gene sequence: CDR1 SEHNR, CDR2 FQNEAQ (reference sequence). The CDR3 loop is CASSRPGTGLEKLFF. CDR3 bases: TGTGCCAGCAGCCGTCCCGGGACAGGGCTGGAAAAACTGTTTTTT.

The rearrangement links TRBV9 to TRBJ2-1; 7 bases are a match to TRBD2. Germline loops: CDR1 SGDLS, CDR2 YYNGEE. The CDR3 extends over 13 amino acids. V was clipped by 4 bases and J by 4 bases; unmatched bases: 2. This chain's CDR3 is CASSIGGYNEQFF. The CDR3 coding sequence is TGTGCCAGCAGCATCGGGGGGTACAATGAGCAGTTCTTC.

V gene TRBV7-2 combines with J gene TRBJ2-1; TRBD1 might be the D (5 bases). The CDR3 is 14 amino acids. Germline V gene lookup returns CDR1 SGHTA and CDR2 FQGNSA. Trimming pared 5 bases from V and 3 bases from J, leaving 11 bases between. The CDR3 loop reads CASSRTSFYNEQFF. The CDR3 DNA follows: TGTGCCAGCAGCCGGACATCGTTCTACAATGAGCAGTTCTTC.

The CDR3 nucleotides read TGTGCCAGCAGCTTAACTAGTCAAAATTCACCCCTCCACTTT. This codes for CASSLTSQNSPLHF. The V and J genes are TRBV7-2 and TRBJ1-6; unclear D gene. The CDR3 sequence is 14 residues long. CDR1 and CDR2 from the germline V gene are SGHTA and FQGNSA. Trimming pared 2 bases from V and 7 bases from J, leaving 9 bases between.

The CDR3 region has the DNA TGTGCCAGTAGACCGGTGGGGGGAAACACTGAAGCTTTCTTT. This sequence encodes CASRPVGGNTEAFF. This rearrangement joins TRBV19 to TRBJ1-1; D is possibly TRBD1 (5 bases). V was trimmed by 6 bases and J by 2 bases, leaving 13 bases between them. Germline V gene data show CDR1 as LNHDA and CDR2 as SQIVND (reference sequence). The length of the CDR3 is 14 residues.

The chain recombines TRBV28 with TRBJ2-7; TRBD1 agrees at 9 bases. The V and J ends lost 6 bases and 0 bases, in that order; junction bases with no gene match: 18. The CDR3 has 19 residues. Germline V gene sequence: CDR1 MDHEN, CDR2 SYDVKM. The CDR3 sequence: CASRAPRGDRESSSYEQYF. The CDR3 region has the DNA TGTGCCAGCAGGGCACCACGAGGGGACAGGGAATCCAGCTCCTACGAGCAGTACTTC. Full variable domain (outside the CDR3, taken from reference TRBV28 and TRBJ2-7): DVKVTQSSRYLVKRTGEKVFLECVQDMDHENMFWYRQDPGLGLRLIYFSYDVKMKEKGDIPEGYSVSREKKERFSLILESASTNQTSMYLCASRAPRGDRESSSYEQYFGPGTRLTVT.

The V gene is TRBV27, the J gene TRBJ2-5, with 12 bases matching TRBD2. The V and J ends lost 5 bases and 1 base, in that order; junction bases with no gene match: 5. CDR3 size: 16 residues. Per germline, CDR1 MNHEY and CDR2 SMNVEV (reference sequence). The CDR3 is CASSPRLAGAQETQYF. As DNA, the CDR3 is TGTGCCAGCAGTCCGAGACTAGCGGGGGCCCAAGAGACCCAGTACTTC.

This rearrangement joins TRBV28 to TRBJ1-1; no reliable D call. V lost 6 bases, J lost 10 bases, and 18 bases lay in between. The CDR3 totals 13 residues. Germline V gives CDR1 MDHEN, CDR2 SYDVKM. The CDR3 reads CASSPAYQVGAFF. CDR3 DNA sequence: TGTGCCAGCAGCCCAGCCTACCAGGTCGGAGCTTTCTTT.